This T cell receptor (beta chain) came from a study of Graves' ophthalmopathy and Graves' hyperthyroidism. Study observations and caveats: Most thyroid clonotypes expanded beyond 0.001 frequency were also found in blood.

Using RNA transcripts, the TCR beta CDR3 regions were amplified. Scientists carried out first-round RT-PCR using HTBI primers and then a second-round multiplex PCR. TCRdb re-derived calls from the multiplex PCR reads in MiXCR, one entry per CDR3 protein. The top ten hold 11% of the sample, which has more than 1,000,000 distinct CDR3 sequences, about 35% seen once. Per the germline V gene, CDR1 is SGHTA and CDR2 is FQGNSA. This CDR3 has 17 residues. Unmatched junction bases numbered 7, after V lost 2 bases and J lost 0 bases. This clonotype has ten or more counts. Its antigen is still unknown. Eligible hyperthyroidism cases comprised new diagnoses of under 2 months' duration in individuals aged 18 to 65. It was on clinical symptoms, serum thyroxine, TRAb, thyroid ultrasound and orbital computed tomography that diagnosis relied.

This chain uses TRBV7-2 with TRBJ1-3; TRBD1 agrees at 7 bases. The receptor's source is an adult man with Graves' hyperthyroidism. The sequenced material came from peripheral blood or thyroid tissue (not recorded which). The DNA of the CDR3 is TGTGCCAGCAGCTTATCCCCTGGACAGGCCTCTGGAAACACCATATATTTT. Translated: CASSLSPGQASGNTIYF.